The 24 T cell receptor beta chains below were found in one sample sequenced in a study of long-term antiretroviral therapy in people with HIV. Version v3.0 of the immunoSEQ assay ran at survey level. Profiled with immunoSEQ multiplex PCR; TCRdb holds only in-frame clones, not every one. This table has around 16,000 clones, approximately 84% appearing once. The source material was unsorted PBMCs, sampled 0.5 years after starting antiretroviral therapy. These receptors came from a woman in her thirties or forties with HIV.

J is TRBJ2-5 and V is TRBV20-1; no firm D call. CDR3 length equals 11 residues. Trimming took off 7 bases at V and 2 bases at J, with 8 bases between the two ends. CDR1 and CDR2 (germline): DFQATT, SNEGSKA (reference sequence). The CDR3 here is CSVTPQETQYF. CDR3 coding DNA: TGCAGTGTTACCCCTCAAGAGACCCAGTACTTC.

The chain links TRBV29-1 to TRBJ1-5; a possible D gene is TRBD1 (5 bases). Germline V gene data show CDR1 as SQVTM and CDR2 as ANQGSEA. V was cut by 6 bases and J by 7 bases, with 16 bases left in between. The CDR3 is made up of 13 amino acids. This chain's CDR3 is CSVVTGGEQPQHF. The CDR3 bases are TGCAGCGTGGTAACAGGTGGGGAACAGCCCCAGCATTTT.

This clone occurred once. The chain uses TRBV7-8 and TRBJ2-5; no clear D. V gave up 1 base and J gave up 1 base, with 13 bases separating them. Germline-derived CDR1 and CDR2 are SGHVS and FQNEAQ. CDR3 length: 16 amino acids. The CDR3 sequence is CASSLVRRGFQETQYF. DNA for the CDR3: TGTGCCAGCAGCTTAGTCCGAAGAGGATTCCAAGAGACCCAGTACTTC.

The chain employs TRBV7-9 and TRBJ2-7; 12 bases align to TRBD2. V was pared by 0 bases and J by 2 bases, with 8 bases of the junction left unmatched. The CDR3 spans 18 residues. Looked up from germline, CDR1 is SEHNR and CDR2 is FQNEAQ (reference sequence). The CDR3 here is CASSLAPGRTSGTYEQYF. As DNA, the CDR3 is TGTGCCAGCAGCTTAGCGCCTGGCCGGACTAGCGGGACCTACGAGCAGTACTTC.

In nucleotides, the CDR3 is TGTGCCCCTAATAAGACCCAGTACTTC. It specifies CAPNKTQYF. The chain combines TRBV9 with TRBJ2-5; no reliable D call. Trimming took off 10 bases at V and 6 bases at J, with 7 bases between the two ends. CDR1 is SGDLS, CDR2 YYNGEE, per germline. The CDR3 length is 9 residues.

CDR3 DNA sequence: TGTGCCAGCGGTTCGGGAACCTATGAGCAGTTCTTC. It is translated as CASGSGTYEQFF. This chain links TRBV6-5 with TRBJ2-1, with a tentative D call TRBD2 (5 bases). V dropped 8 bases and J dropped 8 bases, with 13 bases sitting between them. The CDR3 has 12 residues. The germline V gene has CDR1 MNHEY and CDR2 SVGAGI.

The CDR3 is CASSLEVSGAYTF. The CDR3 bases are TGCGCCAGCAGCTTGGAGGTGTCAGGGGCCTACACCTTC. This rearrangement joins TRBV5-1 to TRBJ1-2, with D perhaps TRBD1 (6 bases). Germline V CDR1 and CDR2: SGHRS, YFSETQ. Trimming left V 0 bases short and J 10 bases short, with 13 bases between. This CDR3 comprises 13 residues. Variable domain in full (rest from reference TRBV5-1 and TRBJ1-2): KAGVTQTPRYLIKTRGQQVTLSCSPISGHRSVSWYQQTPGQGLQFLFEYFSETQRNKGNFPGRFSGRQFSNSRSEMNVSTLELGDSALYLCASSLEVSGAYTFGSGTRLTVV.

This rearrangement joins TRBV19 to TRBJ2-2; 10 nucleotides match TRBD2. With 2 bases clipped from V and 1 base from J, the junction kept 4 bases outside the gene matches. CDR1 LNHDA and CDR2 SQIVND come from the germline V gene (reference sequence). CDR3 length: 17 amino acids. DNA for the CDR3: TGTGCCAGTAGTATACAGGGACTAGCGTTGAACACCGGGGAGCTGTTTTTT. Translation: CASSIQGLALNTGELFF. Variable domain in full (rest from reference TRBV19 and TRBJ2-2): DGGITQSPKYLFRKEGQNVTLSCEQNLNHDAMYWYRQDPGQGLRLIYYSQIVNDFQKGDIAEGYSVSREKKESFPLTVTSAQKNPTAFYLCASSIQGLALNTGELFFGEGSRLTVL.

The rearrangement links TRBV4-2 to TRBJ2-6; 7 nucleotides align to TRBD1. The CDR3 totals 15 residues. V gave up 4 bases and J gave up 1 base; unmatched junction bases: 1. Germline V gene sequence: CDR1 LGHNA, CDR2 YNFKEQ. The chain's CDR3 is CASSLGQSGANVLTF. The CDR3 bases are TGTGCCAGCAGCCTGGGACAGTCTGGGGCCAACGTCCTGACTTTC.

This chain connects TRBV5-1 to TRBJ2-3, with a weak D call TRBD2 (6 bases). Looked up from germline, CDR1 is SGHRS and CDR2 is YFSETQ. Trimming cost V 0 bases and J 2 bases, with 10 bases left between them. The CDR3 consists of 15 residues. In nucleotides, the CDR3 is TGCGCCAGCAGCTTGGGGACGGGAGTCACAGATACGCAGTATTTT. Amino acids: CASSLGTGVTDTQYF.

This clone was counted a few times. This chain links TRBV5-1 with TRBJ2-7; maybe TRBD2 (5 bases). CDR1 is SGHRS and CDR2 is YFSETQ in the germline V gene. The CDR3 totals 14 residues. The ends were cut back, 4 bases at V and 0 bases at J, with 11 bases in the middle. CDR3 DNA sequence: TGCGCCAGCAGCCCCGTGGGGAGCTCCTACGAGCAGTACTTC. This sequence encodes CASSPVGSSYEQYF.

The DNA for the CDR3 is TGCGCCAGCAGCCAAGAGGTCAGCGATAACACTGAAGCTTTCTTT. Protein sequence: CASSQEVSDNTEAFF. The V gene is TRBV4-1, the J gene TRBJ1-1; no clear D. CDR3 length equals 15 residues. V was pared by 0 bases and J by 2 bases, with 10 bases between. The V gene's germline CDR1 is MGHRA and CDR2 YSYEKL.

The V and J genes are TRBV27 and TRBJ2-7; 7 positions match TRBD2. In germline, CDR1 is MNHEY, CDR2 SMNVEV (reference sequence). J was trimmed by 8 bases and V by 2 bases; bases with no gene match: 12. The CDR3 is 15 residues long. Here the CDR3 DNA reads TGTGCCAGCAGTTTAAGGTCGAGCGGGGACGTGCAGCAGTACTTC. Translated: CASSLRSSGDVQQYF.

The chain combines TRBV7-2 with TRBJ2-3; TRBD2 is a possible D gene (6 bases). This CDR3 has 16 amino acids. The germline gives CDR1 SGHTA, CDR2 FQGNSA. The V end was cut by 5 bases, the J end by 0 bases, with 15 bases between. The CDR3 spells CASSPTLALSTDTQYF. DNA for the CDR3: TGTGCCAGCAGCCCTACCCTAGCGCTGAGCACAGATACGCAGTATTTT.

CDR3 residues: CASILTGGSEAFF. For the CDR3, the DNA is TGTGCCAGCATTCTTACAGGGGGCTCTGAAGCTTTCTTT. V usage is TRBV28 and J usage is TRBJ1-1; 9 positions match TRBD1. Germline-derived CDR1 and CDR2 are MDHEN and SYDVKM. Unmatched junction bases numbered 6, after V lost 7 bases and J lost 6 bases. This CDR3 region has 13 residues. Full variable domain (rest looked up from reference TRBV28 and TRBJ1-1): DVKVTQSSRYLVKRTGEKVFLECVQDMDHENMFWYRQDPGLGLRLIYFSYDVKMKEKGDIPEGYSVSREKKERFSLILESASTNQTSMYLCASILTGGSEAFFGQGTRLTVV.

The chain is built from TRBV19 and TRBJ1-5; possibly TRBD1 for D (5 bases). This CDR3 is 12 amino acids long. The V and J ends lost 9 bases and 4 bases respectively, with 10 bases between them. Germline V gene sequence: CDR1 LNHDA, CDR2 SQIVND (reference sequence). The CDR3 sequence is CASGTANQPQHF. CDR3 nucleotides: TGTGCCAGCGGGACTGCAAATCAGCCCCAGCATTTT.

This rearrangement joins TRBV6-5 to TRBJ2-7; D is possibly TRBD2 (5 bases). CDR1 and CDR2 from the germline V gene are MNHEY and SVGAGI. This CDR3 comprises 15 residues. The V gene lost 5 bases and the J gene lost 1 base, with 15 bases spanning the gap. In DNA form, the CDR3 reads TGTGCCAGCAGTAAATACAACCGGGGATCCTACGAGCAGTACTTC. Translating it yields CASSKYNRGSYEQYF.

The chain combines TRBV7-2 with TRBJ1-2; a possible D gene is TRBD1 (6 bases). Germline CDR1 SGHTA, CDR2 FQGNSA. Deletions cut 8 bases from V and 8 bases from J, with 21 bases between. CDR3 length equals 14 residues. The CDR3 DNA reads as TGTGCCAGCTCCCAAGCGGCCAGGGGCGGCGGCTACACCTTC. Protein sequence: CASSQAARGGGYTF.

This clone was picked up one time. V usage is TRBV5-8 and J usage is TRBJ1-5; D is unresolved. Trimming removed 3 bases at V and 1 base at J, with 17 bases between. Germline CDR1 is SGHTS and CDR2 is YDEGEE. The CDR3 extends over 17 amino acids. CDR3 sequence reads: CASSSFWTLTSNQPQHF. The CDR3 DNA is TGTGCCAGCAGCTCCTTTTGGACCCTAACGAGCAATCAGCCCCAGCATTTT.

By share, this clone counts as medium-sized (0.01 to 0.1%). The V and J genes are TRBV10-3 and TRBJ2-7, with TRBD1 identical over 9 bases. Unmatched junction bases numbered 9, after V lost 1 base and J lost 5 bases. Germline CDR1 reads ENHRY; CDR2 reads SYGVKD. This CDR3 contains 16 residues. CDR3 loop: CAISELAGTGSNEQYF. The DNA for the CDR3 is TGTGCCATCAGTGAGTTGGCCGGGACAGGGTCCAACGAGCAGTACTTC.

The chain carries TRBV9 and TRBJ1-2; the D gene is possibly TRBD1 (6 bases). Trimming removed 0 bases from V and 4 bases from J, with 13 bases in between. The CDR3 has 15 residues. The germline V gene encodes CDR1 SGDLS and CDR2 YYNGEE. As DNA, the CDR3 is TGTGCCAGCAGCGTAGGTGTGGACAGCATCTATGGCTACACCTTC. This codes for CASSVGVDSIYGYTF.

In this sample, this clone turned up once. The rearrangement joins TRBV7-9 to TRBJ2-1, with TRBD1 matching over 12 bases. CDR1 is SEHNR and CDR2 is FQNEAQ in the germline V gene (reference sequence). The J segment lost 2 bases and the V segment lost 5 bases, leaving 4 bases of the junction unmatched. The CDR3 contains 16 residues. The CDR3 DNA reads as TGTGCCAGCAGCATTGGGACAGGGGGCGCCTACAATGAGCAGTTCTTC. Its translation is CASSIGTGGAYNEQFF.

The gene calls are TRBV27 and TRBJ1-1; possibly TRBD1 for D (5 bases). Per germline, CDR1 MNHEY and CDR2 SMNVEV (reference sequence). Trimming took off 7 bases at V and 4 bases at J, with 16 bases between the two ends. The CDR3 consists of 14 residues. The CDR3 loop is CASTQLGAATEAFF. CDR3 nucleotide sequence: TGTGCCAGCACCCAATTAGGGGCTGCCACTGAAGCTTTCTTT.

V is TRBV5-5 and J is TRBJ2-2, with D tentatively TRBD2 (6 bases). The V and J ends lost 0 bases and 5 bases respectively, with 11 bases between them. CDR1 and CDR2 (germline): SGHKS, YYEKEE (reference sequence). The CDR3 runs to 15 residues. The CDR3 DNA reads TGTGCCAGCAGCTTGGCGGGACTGTTGACCGGGGAGCTGTTTTTT. Its translation is CASSLAGLLTGELFF.